A selection of T cell receptor beta chains follows, all from one sample in a study of early T cells in non-severe SARS-CoV-2 infection. TCRdb re-called the 5' RACE reads through MiXCR, storing one row per CDR3 protein. Here the sample spans 30,000 to 40,000 distinct CDR3 sequences, about 6.5% being singletons. Input material: whole blood. These TCRs come from an adult who was a healthcare worker with PCR-confirmed SARS-CoV-2 infection or an uninfected control (not recorded which). The CDR3 runs from the conserved cysteine through the conserved F or W. Each record gives: D gene, clone size, V gene, CDR3 protein. A D gene is named only where the DNA matches it firmly. Not all rows give a size; the values are once, few, many and, for expanded clones, a class.

>.|many|TRBV7-9
CASSFRQNSGTGELFF
>.|.|TRBV20-1
CSARTGGNTEAFF
>.|many|TRBV7-2
CASSRSRLEEQFF
>TRBD1|.|TRBV13
CASSSPGQGNTEAFF
>TRBD1|many|TRBV7-8
CASSGTAGGYTF
>TRBD1|many|TRBV27
CASSPRTGEGGYTF
>.|few|TRBV14
CASSRHLNTGELFF
>.|.|TRBV19
CVSSIGRSSYEQYF
>.|many|TRBV24-1
CATSDLYEQYF
>.|many|TRBV12-3/TRBV12-4
CASSLGGLDSPLHF
>TRBD1|few|TRBV18
CASPDRQGRTDTQYF
>TRBD2|many|TRBV6-2/TRBV6-3
CASSYPTSGVTNTGELFF
>TRBD1|few|TRBV18
CASSRQGSDQPQHF
>TRBD1|.|TRBV18
CASSPTGDQPQHF
>.|many|TRBV6-1
CASSEQTGFNTGELFF
>.|many|TRBV7-2
CASSPPLVPYEQYF
>.|many|TRBV12-3/TRBV12-4
CASSPGGSYNEQFF
>TRBD1|many|TRBV29-1
CSVETGAGYGYTF
>TRBD1|few|TRBV7-2
CASRRTGSPGNTIYF
>.|medium-sized|TRBV12-3/TRBV12-4
CASSNQGNRYEQYF
>TRBD2|many|TRBV7-8
CASTGTSDYEQYF
>.|many|TRBV20-1
CSAEETGELFF
>.|few|TRBV7-6
CASTRAALGVTDTQYF
>.|medium-sized|TRBV4-2
CASSQGDYTDTQYF
>.|.|TRBV6-6
CASSLPGNQPQHF
>.|many|TRBV29-1
CSVLSDYEKLFF
>.|many|TRBV7-2
CASSSRLSLYEQYF
>TRBD1|many|TRBV7-2
CASSLRGRTDTQYF
>TRBD1|many|TRBV28
CASSLPDRVNTEAFF
>.|many|TRBV4-1
CASSQTGYEQYF
>.|medium-sized|TRBV3-1
CASSQGRGPQPQHF
>.|many|TRBV6-1
CASSFLDTQYF
>TRBD2|.|TRBV20-1
CSAQSGGADEQFF
>.|few|TRBV5-1
CASSWSSRDGNEQFF
>.|many|TRBV3-1
CASSYRVRDNEQFF
>TRBD1|many|TRBV5-1
CASSPDRGRGGELFF
>TRBD2|.|TRBV20-1
CSAALPAGGQIEQFF
>.|.|TRBV7-9
CASSLGAGDEEAFF
>TRBD2|many|TRBV10-3
CAISGSGDETQYF
>.|many|TRBV10-1
CASSSGARRLEAFF
>TRBD2|.|TRBV4-1
CASSPAGFAYEQYF
>.|.|TRBV12-3/TRBV12-4
CASSLRTHQPQHF
>.|few|TRBV4-3
CASSSGEVNNSPLHF
>.|.|TRBV2
CASSEGGVPADTQYF
>.|many|TRBV7-2
CASSLETISNSPLHF